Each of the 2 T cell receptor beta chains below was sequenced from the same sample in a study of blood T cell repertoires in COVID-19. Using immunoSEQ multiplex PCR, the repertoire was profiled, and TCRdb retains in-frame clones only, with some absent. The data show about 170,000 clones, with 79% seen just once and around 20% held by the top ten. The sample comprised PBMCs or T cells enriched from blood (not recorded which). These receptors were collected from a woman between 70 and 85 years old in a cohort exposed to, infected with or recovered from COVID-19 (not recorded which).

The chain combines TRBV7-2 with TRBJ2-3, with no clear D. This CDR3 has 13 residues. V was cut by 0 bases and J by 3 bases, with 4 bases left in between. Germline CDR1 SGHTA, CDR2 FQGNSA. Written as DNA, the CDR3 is TGTGCCAGCAGCTTAGCGAGGACAGATACGCAGTATTTT. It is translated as CASSLARTDTQYF. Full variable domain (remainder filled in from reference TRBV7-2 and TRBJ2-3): GAGVSQSPSNKVTEKGKDVELRCDPISGHTALYWYRQSLGQGLEFLIYFQGNSAPDKSGLPSDRFSAERTGGSVSTLTIQRTQQEDSAVYLCASSLARTDTQYFGPGTRLTVL.

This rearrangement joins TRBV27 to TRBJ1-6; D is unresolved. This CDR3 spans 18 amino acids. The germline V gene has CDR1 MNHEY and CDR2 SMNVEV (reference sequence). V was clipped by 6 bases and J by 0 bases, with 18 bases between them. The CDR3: CASSARSVGSSYNSPLHF. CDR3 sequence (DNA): TGTGCCAGCAGCGCCCGAAGCGTTGGGAGCTCCTATAATTCACCCCTCCACTTT.